This TCR beta chain was documented in a study of sequential checkpoint blockade in melanoma. Across the whole study: Twenty-two patients had tumor biopsies before treatment and at week 13.

Sequenced by immunoSEQ multiplex PCR; TCRdb stores in-frame clones only, minus some. This table has 13,000 or so clones, roughly 23% appearing once. This clone appeared many times. Treatment indicated: randomized to nivolumab then ipilimumab (arm A) or the reverse (arm B). The CDR3 runs 16 residues. The J segment lost 4 bases and the V segment lost 1 base, leaving 8 bases of the junction unmatched. CDR1 is MGHRA, CDR2 YSYEKL, per germline. The sequencing used tumor tissue (inferred from file names), collected from a patient given nivolumab and ipilimumab in sequence. This clonotype was sampled from a human donor with melanoma. This chain uses TRBV4-1 with TRBJ2-5, with TRBD2 matching 8 bases. The CDR3 DNA reads as TGCGCCAGCAGCCAAGGGGTAGCGGGGAAACGAGAGACCCAGTACTTC. Its protein product is CASSQGVAGKRETQYF.